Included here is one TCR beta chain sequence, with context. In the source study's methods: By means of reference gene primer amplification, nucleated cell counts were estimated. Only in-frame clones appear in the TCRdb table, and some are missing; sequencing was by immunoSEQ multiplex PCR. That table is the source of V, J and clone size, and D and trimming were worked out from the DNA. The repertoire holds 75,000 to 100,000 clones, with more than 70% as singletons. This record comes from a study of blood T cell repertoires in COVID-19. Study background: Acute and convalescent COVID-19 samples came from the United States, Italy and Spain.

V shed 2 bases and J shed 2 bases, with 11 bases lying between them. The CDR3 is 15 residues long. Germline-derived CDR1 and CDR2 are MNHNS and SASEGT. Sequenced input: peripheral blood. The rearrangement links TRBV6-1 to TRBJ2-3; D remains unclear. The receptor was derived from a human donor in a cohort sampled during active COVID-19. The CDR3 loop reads CASSESPVPTDTQYF. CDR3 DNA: TGTGCCAGCAGTGAATCCCCGGTCCCCACAGATACGCAGTATTTT.